These 31 T cell receptor beta chains were all obtained from the same sample, sequenced in a study of blood T cell repertoires in COVID-19. Data came from immunoSEQ multiplex PCR; TCRdb stores just in-frame clones and leaves some out. This table holds 90,000 or so clones, approximately 90% found once. Input material: peripheral blood. The receptor source for this set is a human donor with active COVID-19. The donor label of this sample is uncertain.

V is TRBV18 and J is TRBJ2-7; no clear D gene. The CDR3 sequence is 12 residues long. CDR1 is KGHSH, CDR2 LQKENI, per germline. Trimming removed 3 bases from V and 5 bases from J, with 8 bases in between. CDR3 sequence (DNA): TGTGCCAGCTCACCGATTGGGCACGAGCAGTACTTC. Protein sequence: CASSPIGHEQYF.

J is TRBJ2-7 and V is TRBV4-1; 8 bases fit TRBD1. V gave up 2 bases and J gave up 6 bases; unmatched junction bases: 3. This CDR3 has 13 residues. CDR1 is MGHRA, CDR2 YSYEKL, per germline. CDR3 protein: CASSQFDRGEQYF. Here the CDR3 DNA reads TGCGCCAGCAGCCAATTTGACAGGGGCGAGCAGTACTTC.

The rearrangement uses TRBV5-4 and TRBJ1-4; D is unresolved. The V end lost 2 bases, the J end lost 1 base, and 6 bases lay between the germline ends. The CDR3 totals 14 residues. Germline lookup yields CDR1 SGHNT and CDR2 YYREEE (reference sequence). CDR3 bases: TGTGCCAGCAGCTTAGGAGGAACTAATGAAAAACTGTTTTTT. Its translation is CASSLGGTNEKLFF.

The chain couples TRBV5-6 to TRBJ1-1; unclear D gene. The CDR3 runs 14 residues. In germline, CDR1 is SGHDT, CDR2 YYEEEE. Trimming removed 2 bases at V and 2 bases at J, with 10 bases between. The CDR3 protein is CASSFSQTNTEAFF. CDR3 bases: TGTGCCAGCAGCTTCTCACAGACAAACACTGAAGCTTTCTTT.

The J gene is TRBJ2-3, the V gene TRBV7-3; D is perhaps TRBD2 (6 bases). CDR1 and CDR2 from the germline V gene are SGHTA and FQGTGA. CDR3 size: 14 residues. Trimming removed 5 bases at V and 2 bases at J, with 11 bases between. CDR3 bases: TGTGCCAGCAGCGGGCCGCGGGACACAGATACGCAGTATTTT. Translating gives CASSGPRDTDTQYF.

The chain joins TRBV7-7 to TRBJ2-5; TRBD2 might be the D (7 bases). V dropped 5 bases and J dropped 5 bases, with 24 bases sitting between them. This CDR3 contains 17 residues. The V gene's germline CDR1 is SSHAT and CDR2 FNYEAQ (reference sequence). CDR3 coding DNA: TGTGCCAGCAGCGTCGGTCGGACAGCGGGGTTTTCGGAGACCCAGTACTTC. The encoded protein is CASSVGRTAGFSETQYF.

This clone has only one observation. The chain couples TRBV3-1 (or the pseudogene TRBV3-2) to TRBJ2-5; tentative D call: TRBD2 (6 bases). The CDR3 covers 15 residues. V lost 1 base to trimming and J lost 5 bases, with 14 bases between them. CDR1 is LGHDT, CDR2 YNNKEL, per germline (reference sequence). CDR3 coding DNA: TGTGCCAGCAGCCAAGTCCTGGGGAGCGGGGAGACCCAGTACTTC. As protein: CASSQVLGSGETQYF.

The chain links TRBV5-1 to TRBJ2-2; 10 bases map to TRBD1. CDR3 length equals 17 residues. The J segment lost 2 bases and the V segment lost 4 bases, leaving 8 bases of the junction unmatched. Germline V gene lookup returns CDR1 SGHRS and CDR2 YFSETQ. CDR3: CASSPEGTGANTGELFF. The DNA of the CDR3 is TGCGCCAGCAGCCCGGAAGGGACAGGGGCAAACACCGGGGAGCTGTTTTTT.

The chain joins TRBV7-8 to TRBJ1-2; the D is unclear. Trimming removed 6 bases from V and 4 bases from J, with 15 bases in between. Germline V lookup: CDR1 SGHVS, CDR2 FQNEAQ. The CDR3 consists of 14 residues. The CDR3 reads CASSLGWEGYGYTF. In DNA form, the CDR3 reads TGTGCCAGCAGTCTCGGGTGGGAGGGCTATGGCTACACCTTC.

The chain uses TRBV4-2 and TRBJ1-2; no clear D gene. This CDR3 region has 19 residues. V lost 0 bases, J lost 3 bases, and 23 bases lay in between. Germline V gene data show CDR1 as LGHNA and CDR2 as YNFKEQ. CDR3 DNA sequence: TGTGCCAGCAGCCAAGATCTTCCCCCTCCTGGGTATCGGGACTATGGCTACACCTTC. It translates to CASSQDLPPPGYRDYGYTF.

The chain joins TRBV9 to TRBJ2-1; the match to TRBD2 covers 7 bases. Germline loops: CDR1 SGDLS, CDR2 YYNGEE. The CDR3 sequence is 15 residues long. The V segment lost 1 base and the J segment 3 bases; nucleotides outside the gene matches: 4. In DNA, the CDR3 is TGTGCCAGCAGCGTAAGGTCGGGGGGCTACAATGAGCAGTTCTTC. Its translation: CASSVRSGGYNEQFF.

The V call is TRBV3-1 (or the pseudogene TRBV3-2), the J call TRBJ2-3; 12 nucleotides agree with TRBD2. The germline gives CDR1 LGHDT, CDR2 YNNKEL (reference sequence). The CDR3 is made up of 16 amino acids. J lost 4 bases, V lost 5 bases, and 7 bases had no gene match. The CDR3 here is CASSDRLAGVADTQYF. The DNA for the CDR3 is TGTGCCAGCAGCGACAGACTAGCGGGGGTGGCAGATACGCAGTATTTT.

The CDR3 DNA reads as TGTGCCAGCAGTGGTAGACAGGGGGCCGATGGCTACACCTTC. This translates into CASSGRQGADGYTF. The V gene is TRBV2, the J gene TRBJ1-2; TRBD1 aligns across 10 bases. After removal of 4 bases from V and 6 bases from J, the junction contained 5 bases not matched to a gene. The CDR3 covers 14 residues. Germline lookup yields CDR1 SNHLY and CDR2 FYNNEI.

This sequence joins TRBV27 and TRBJ1-3, with D unclear. Germline CDR1 is MNHEY and CDR2 is SMNVEV (reference sequence). Trimming shortened V by 5 bases and J by 0 bases, and 20 bases separated the two germline ends. The CDR3 has 18 residues. CDR3 loop: CASSPYASRASSGNTIYF. The CDR3 nucleotides read TGTGCCAGCAGTCCGTATGCCTCGAGAGCGTCCTCTGGAAACACCATATATTTT.

This rearrangement joins TRBV9 to TRBJ2-7; 8 bases match TRBD1. The CDR3 consists of 16 residues. The V gene's germline CDR1 is SGDLS and CDR2 YYNGEE. V lost 0 bases and J lost 1; bases outside the gene matches: 6. In nucleotides, the CDR3 is TGTGCCAGCAGCGTAGGTCGGACAGGGCCTTCCTACGAGCAGTACTTC. This codes for CASSVGRTGPSYEQYF.

The rearrangement joins TRBV7-8 to TRBJ2-1; TRBD1 aligns across 8 bases. V lost 5 bases and J lost 6; bases outside the gene matches: 12. CDR1 and CDR2 from the germline V gene are SGHVS and FQNEAQ. CDR3 size: 16 residues. The CDR3 spells CASSDYMDRAANEQFF. CDR3 in DNA: TGTGCCAGCAGCGACTATATGGACAGGGCCGCCAATGAGCAGTTCTTC.

Comment on this clone: No DNA is shown, since the ends of the CDR3 on it are uncertain; the CDR3 is the one TCRdb lists. V usage is TRBV6-4 and J usage is TRBJ1-4; TRBD1, the table's D call, lacks a check against the DNA. Germline V lookup: CDR1 MRHNA, CDR2 SNTAGT. Counting both end residues, the CDR3 totals 16 amino acids. The CDR3 loop reads CASSSSDRGTNEKLFF.

The chain couples TRBV27 to TRBJ2-2; tentatively, D is TRBD2 (6 bases). The CDR3 extends over 15 amino acids. Per germline, CDR1 MNHEY and CDR2 SMNVEV (reference sequence). V lost 7 bases, J lost 2 bases, and 14 bases lay in between. The CDR3 loop is CASTQWRGNTGELFF. As DNA, the CDR3 is TGTGCCAGCACCCAGTGGCGGGGTAACACCGGGGAGCTGTTTTTT.

The chain uses TRBV5-4 and TRBJ1-1, with no clear D. The CDR3 sequence is 14 residues long. Between the trimmed V and J ends, which lost 4 bases and 11 bases, there was a span of 21 bases. The V gene's germline CDR1 is SGHNT and CDR2 YYREEE (reference sequence). As DNA, the CDR3 is TGTGCCAGCAGCCCCCGAGAAGTGGGAGGAAAGGCTTTCTTT. This sequence encodes CASSPREVGGKAFF.

The V gene is TRBV5-1, the J gene TRBJ1-5, with 7 bases identical to TRBD1. CDR3 length: 13 amino acids. Germline V lookup: CDR1 SGHRS, CDR2 YFSETQ. Trimming cost V 4 bases and J 4 bases; bases outside gene matches: 2. The CDR3 DNA reads as TGCGCCAGCAGCATGGGACAGAATCAGCCCCAGCATTTT. Translation: CASSMGQNQPQHF.

The CDR3 nucleotides read TGTGCCAGCAGCTACCCCCTCTCTTCGTCGGGGTGGGACCAAGAGACCCAGTACTTC. This sequence encodes CASSYPLSSSGWDQETQYF. This chain connects TRBV7-9 to TRBJ2-5; D is possibly TRBD2 (5 bases). The CDR3 totals 19 residues. Trimming removed 4 bases at V and 0 bases at J, with 24 bases between. Germline V gene lookup returns CDR1 SEHNR and CDR2 FQNEAQ (reference sequence).

The rearrangement links TRBV5-5 to TRBJ1-5, with TRBD1 as a possible D gene (5 bases). CDR3 length: 15 residues. CDR1 is SGHKS, CDR2 YYEKEE, per germline (reference sequence). V gave up 0 bases and J gave up 7 bases, with 14 bases separating them. CDR3 protein: CASSLEGSRYQPQHF. Here the CDR3 DNA reads TGTGCCAGCAGCTTGGAGGGGTCCCGATACCAGCCCCAGCATTTT.

Comment on this clone: At one end the junction does not follow the germline gene, possibly because of a read error. The V and J genes are TRBV14 and TRBJ1-1; D remains unclear. The CDR3 is 14 amino acids. CDR1 SGHDN and CDR2 FVKESK come from the germline V gene. The CDR3 DNA is TGTGCCAGCAGCCAAGAAGCGGGGAACCCTGAAGCTTTCTTT. It is translated as CASSQEAGNPEAFF.

V gene TRBV3-1 (or the pseudogene TRBV3-2) combines with J gene TRBJ1-1; D might be TRBD1 (6 bases). The CDR3 sequence is 16 residues long. Germline V gene lookup returns CDR1 LGHDT and CDR2 YNNKEL (reference sequence). The V gene lost 4 bases and the J gene lost 3 bases, with 18 bases spanning the gap. This CDR3 is CASSPFRGASDTEAFF. CDR3 DNA: TGTGCCAGCAGCCCGTTTCGGGGGGCATCGGACACTGAAGCTTTCTTT.

The genes are TRBV6-5 and TRBJ1-4, with 10 nucleotides matching TRBD1. This CDR3 has 13 amino acids. The V segment lost 7 bases and the J segment 10 bases; nucleotides outside the gene matches: 6. Germline values: CDR1 MNHEY, CDR2 SVGAGI. The CDR3 nucleotides are TGTGCCAGCAAGGGACAGGGGAAGGTAAAACTGTTTTTT. It is translated as CASKGQGKVKLFF.

V is TRBV11-2 and J is TRBJ1-3, with 8 bases identical to TRBD1. The CDR3 has 16 amino acids. Germline V lookup: CDR1 SGHAT, CDR2 FQNNGV. Trimming removed 5 bases from V and 0 bases from J; junction bases left unmatched: 6. CDR3 protein: CASSGGTGLSGNTIYF. CDR3 bases: TGTGCCAGCAGCGGGGGGACAGGCCTCTCTGGAAACACCATATATTTT. The variable domain in full, completed from reference TRBV11-2 and TRBJ1-3, reads EAGVAQSPRYKIIEKRQSVAFWCNPISGHATLYWYQQILGQGPKLLIQFQNNGVVDDSQLPKDRFSAERLKGVDSTLKIQPAKLEDSAVYLCASSGGTGLSGNTIYFGEGSWLTVV.

This rearrangement joins TRBV9 to TRBJ1-6; D gene uncertain. There are 15 residues in the CDR3. Per the germline V gene, CDR1 is SGDLS and CDR2 is YYNGEE. The V end was cut by 2 bases, the J end by 2 bases, with 8 bases between. The CDR3 loop is CASSVTNTYNSPLHF. The CDR3 DNA follows: TGTGCCAGCAGCGTTACAAATACCTATAATTCACCCCTCCACTTT.

The rearrangement links TRBV2 to TRBJ2-5; D is ambiguous. Trimming took off 8 bases at V and 7 bases at J, with 17 bases between the two ends. Germline-derived CDR1 and CDR2 are SNHLY and FYNNEI. This CDR3 is 13 amino acids long. This chain's CDR3 is CASGQKVPMTQYF. CDR3 in DNA: TGTGCCAGCGGGCAGAAAGTACCGATGACCCAGTACTTC.

This clone was seen only a few times. The V call is TRBV11-2, the J call TRBJ2-7; 12 nucleotides match TRBD2. Germline CDR1 SGHAT, CDR2 FQNNGV. The CDR3 sequence is 16 residues long. The ends lost 0 bases at V and 4 bases at J; junction bases unmatched: 4. The CDR3 nucleotides read TGTGCCAGCAGCTTAGATACGACTAGCGGGGGATACGAGCAGTACTTC. Translated: CASSLDTTSGGYEQYF.

The rearrangement joins TRBV29-1 to TRBJ2-6; 8 bases agree with TRBD1. There are 15 residues in the CDR3. With V trimmed by 7 bases and J by 0 bases, 5 bases remained unmatched. CDR1 and CDR2 (germline): SQVTM, ANQGSEA. Written as DNA, the CDR3 is TGCAGCGCCCGGACAGGGAACTCTGGGGCCAACGTCCTGACTTTC. Translating gives CSARTGNSGANVLTF.

Here the CDR3 reads CASSWGSGGAAFGQFF. CDR3 DNA sequence: TGTGCCAGCAGCTGGGGGAGCGGGGGAGCCGCTTTCGGGCAGTTCTTC. The J gene is TRBJ2-1, the V gene TRBV7-9, with TRBD2 matching 8 bases. Per the germline V gene, CDR1 is SEHNR and CDR2 is FQNEAQ (reference sequence). The CDR3 has 16 residues. The ends lost 4 bases at V and 12 bases at J; junction bases unmatched: 17. Full variable domain (missing parts from reference TRBV7-9 and TRBJ2-1): DTGVSQNPRHKITKRGQNVTFRCDPISEHNRLYWYRQTLGQGPEFLTYFQNEAQLEKSRLLSDRFSAERPKGSFSTLEIQRTEQGDSAMYLCASSWGSGGAAFGQFFGPGTRLTVL.